Each of the 22 T cell receptor beta chains below was sequenced from the same sample in a study of regulatory T cells in long-lasting Graves disease. The time point denotes: newly diagnosed GD, antithyroid drugs for less than 3 months. With RNA extracted from PBMCs as input, the TCR library was made. Combining iRepertoire HTBI primers with Arm-PCR of CDR3 regions, the authors built TCR beta libraries. TCRdb re-derived calls from the multiplex PCR reads in MiXCR, one entry per CDR3 protein. This sample has roughly 560,000 distinct CDR3 sequences, with around 11% found just once. The same specimen was also included in a second study, on T cells in Graves' hyperthyroidism and ophthalmopathy.

The material sequenced was peripheral blood mononuclear cells (PBMCs), taken at new diagnosis, from a patient treated with antithyroid drugs. These receptors originate from a woman aged 25 to 39 with Graves disease.

This clonotype has ten or more counts. This rearrangement joins TRBV29-1 to TRBJ1-1, with TRBD1 matching over 9 bases. This CDR3 is built from 14 residues. Losses at the gene ends were 7 bases for V and 5 bases for J; bases not matched to a gene: 11. Germline assignment: CDR1 SQVTM and CDR2 ANQGSEA. Here the CDR3 reads CSDTTGGVGTEAFF. In DNA, the CDR3 is TGCAGCGACACGACAGGGGGGGTCGGAACTGAAGCTTTCTTT. Together with reference TRBV29-1 and TRBJ1-1, the CDR3 gives the full variable domain: SAVISQKPSRDICQRGTSLTIQCQVDSQVTMMFWYRQQPGQSLTLIATANQGSEATYESGFVIDKFPISRPNLTFSTLTVSNMSPEDSSIYLCSDTTGGVGTEAFFGQGTRLTVV.

This clonotype was found many times. This sequence joins TRBV18 and TRBJ1-1; D not certain. V was shortened by 2 bases and J by 7 bases, with 8 bases between the two germline ends. Germline loops: CDR1 KGHSH, CDR2 LQKENI. The CDR3 runs to 12 residues. This CDR3 is CASSPMEGEAFF. The CDR3 bases are TGTGCCAGCTCACCAATGGAGGGTGAAGCTTTCTTT.

This clonotype was picked up a small number of times. Sequence at one end of the junction differs from germline and may be a read error. This chain connects TRBV9 to TRBJ2-6, with D perhaps TRBD1 (5 bases). Germline V gene sequence: CDR1 SGDLS, CDR2 YYNGEE. This CDR3 is built from 16 residues. The CDR3 DNA follows: TGTGCCAGCAGCCCCGGTGGCGGCTCTGGGGCCAACGCCCTGACTTTC. Protein: CASSPGGGSGANALTF.

The chain combines TRBV5-4 with TRBJ1-6; 9 bases align to TRBD1. Germline values: CDR1 SGHNT, CDR2 YYREEE (reference sequence). The junction had 6 bases not matched to a gene; V was cut back by 5 bases and J by 0 bases. The CDR3 contains 17 residues. Here the CDR3 DNA reads TGTGCCAGCAGTAAGGGGACAGGGAGCTCCTATAATTCACCCCTCCACTTT. Protein product: CASSKGTGSSYNSPLHF.

This clonotype was detected once. Just one base apart from a much larger clone, this may be a read error. The CDR3 DNA is TGTGCCTGGAGTTTCGGCGGCTCGGTAACGCAGTACTTC. Translated, it gives CAWSFGGSVTQYF. This chain joins TRBV30 and TRBJ2-7; no clear D gene. The germline CDR1 and CDR2 sequences are GTSNPN and SVGIG (reference sequence). The CDR3 consists of 13 residues. V lost 2 bases, J lost 9 bases, and 17 bases lay in between.

This chain uses TRBV6-2 or TRBV6-3 with TRBJ1-6, with 7 nucleotides matching TRBD1. Germline values: CDR1 MNHEY, CDR2 SVGEGT. The CDR3 has 17 amino acids. The junction had 9 bases not matched to a gene; V was cut back by 7 bases and J by 0 bases. DNA of the CDR3: TGTGCCAGCAAACCGGGACAGTGGAGCTCCTATAATTCACCCCTCCACTTT. Its translation: CASKPGQWSSYNSPLHF.

The rearrangement uses TRBV10-3 and TRBJ2-7; the match to TRBD1 covers 7 bases. V was clipped by 6 bases and J by 12 bases; unmatched bases: 5. Germline V gene data show CDR1 as ENHRY and CDR2 as SYGVKD. The CDR3 sequence is 10 residues long. The CDR3: CAIRRQGSYF. The CDR3 DNA sequence: TGTGCCATCAGGCGACAGGGATCGTACTTC.

The sample holds many counts of this clonotype. The J gene is TRBJ2-5, the V gene TRBV30; D might be TRBD2 (6 bases). V dropped 1 base and J dropped 5 bases, with 14 bases sitting between them. The CDR3 extends over 14 amino acids. The germline V gene encodes CDR1 GTSNPN and CDR2 SVGIG (reference sequence). The CDR3 protein is CAWSATSIGETQYF. In DNA form, the CDR3 reads TGTGCCTGGAGTGCGACTAGTATAGGGGAGACCCAGTACTTC.

This clonotype was seen many times. The rearrangement uses TRBV5-1 and TRBJ2-3, with TRBD2 identical over 14 bases. Germline CDR1 reads SGHRS; CDR2 reads YFSETQ. This CDR3 spans 16 amino acids. Losses at the gene ends were 3 bases for V and 6 bases for J; bases not matched to a gene: 6. For the CDR3, the DNA is TGCGCCAGCAGCTCGGGACTAGCGGGAGTAGCGGATACGCAGTATTTT. This gives the protein CASSSGLAGVADTQYF.

This clonotype was observed at least ten times. CDR3 region: CSVGGTSGRLAYNEQFF. The DNA for the CDR3 is TGCAGCGTTGGGGGTACTAGCGGGAGGTTGGCCTACAATGAGCAGTTCTTC. This chain uses TRBV29-1 with TRBJ2-1, with 12 bases that match TRBD2. The CDR3 length is 17 residues. In germline, CDR1 is SQVTM, CDR2 ANQGSEA. V lost 4 bases, J lost 2 bases, and 9 bases stayed unmatched.

The V and J genes are TRBV3-1 and TRBJ2-1; D is unresolved. Germline CDR1 reads LGHDT; CDR2 reads YNNKEL (reference sequence). V dropped 8 bases and J dropped 0 bases, with 14 bases sitting between them. The CDR3 totals 15 residues. This CDR3 reads CASGPRPYSYNEQFF. The CDR3 coding sequence is TGTGCCAGCGGGCCCAGGCCCTACTCCTACAATGAGCAGTTCTTC.

This clonotype was observed a handful of times. The V gene is TRBV15, the J gene TRBJ2-1; D might be TRBD2 (5 bases). In germline, CDR1 is LNHNV, CDR2 YYDKDF (reference sequence). This CDR3 region has 16 residues. Deletions cut 0 bases from V and 0 bases from J, with 9 bases between. The chain's CDR3 is CATSRDGRVSYNEQFF. The CDR3 DNA follows: TGTGCCACCAGCAGAGATGGGCGGGTCTCCTACAATGAGCAGTTCTTC.

This clonotype was picked up many times. The chain recombines TRBV2 with TRBJ1-5, with D unresolved. Trimming took 3 bases from V and 12 from J, leaving 9 bases between them. The CDR3 spans 11 residues. The germline gives CDR1 SNHLY, CDR2 FYNNEI. The CDR3 spells CASSDSGFQHF. CDR3 nucleotide sequence: TGTGCCAGCAGTGACTCGGGGTTCCAGCATTTT. The whole variable domain, remainder taken from reference TRBV2 and TRBJ1-5, is EPEVTQTPSHQVTQMGQEVILRCVPISNHLYFYWYRQILGQKVEFLVSFYNNEISEKSEIFDDQFSVERPDGSNFTLKIRSTKLEDSAMYFCASSDSGFQHFGDGTRLSIL.

This clonotype was counted at least ten times. This rearrangement joins TRBV20-1 to TRBJ2-7, with 7 positions matching TRBD2. After removal of 0 bases from V and 4 bases from J, the junction contained 9 bases not matched to a gene. In germline, CDR1 is DFQATT, CDR2 SNEGSKA (reference sequence). The CDR3 loop spans 15 amino acids. The CDR3, as DNA: TGCAGTGCTAGAGACGGAGGGAGGGCCACTTACGAGCAGTACTTC. It translates to CSARDGGRATYEQYF.

Comment on this clonotype: Since the CDR3 does not end with the conserved phenylalanine or tryptophan, this likely comes from a read error. The chain recombines TRBV27 with TRBJ2-3; D perhaps matches TRBD2 (5 bases). The CDR3 is 13 amino acids. The V end was cut by 9 bases, the J end by 1 base, with 11 bases between. Per germline, CDR1 MNHEY and CDR2 SMNVEV (reference sequence). As DNA, the CDR3 is TGTGCCAGTTCTCGCGGGCGCACAGATACGCAGTATTTG. Protein product: CASSRGRTDTQYL.

This clonotype was observed at least ten times. The rearrangement links TRBV2 to TRBJ2-5; TRBD1 matches 8 bases. V lost 6 bases, J lost 5 bases, and 8 bases stayed unmatched. The CDR3 sequence is 14 residues long. Looked up from germline, CDR1 is SNHLY and CDR2 is FYNNEI. The CDR3 bases are TGTGCCAGCAGAGTTGGACAGGGAAGGGAGACCCAGTACTTC. Its translation: CASRVGQGRETQYF. The complete variable domain, with remaining parts taken from reference TRBV2 and TRBJ2-5, reads EPEVTQTPSHQVTQMGQEVILRCVPISNHLYFYWYRQILGQKVEFLVSFYNNEISEKSEIFDDQFSVERPDGSNFTLKIRSTKLEDSAMYFCASRVGQGRETQYFGPGTRLLVL.

This clonotype showed up just a few times. The chain uses TRBV19 and TRBJ2-7; 10 nucleotides line up with TRBD2. After removal of 3 bases from V and 7 bases from J, the junction contained 9 bases not matched to a gene. The germline V gene has CDR1 LNHDA and CDR2 SQIVND (reference sequence). This CDR3 contains 15 residues. The CDR3 here is CASSIGLAGVFEQYF. CDR3 nucleotides: TGTGCCAGTAGTATCGGTCTAGCGGGAGTGTTTGAGCAGTACTTC.

The V gene is TRBV20-1, the J gene TRBJ1-2, with 7 bases matching TRBD1. The junction had 14 bases not matched to a gene; V was cut back by 0 bases and J by 4 bases. From germline, CDR1 is DFQATT and CDR2 SNEGSKA (reference sequence). The CDR3 has 17 residues. The CDR3 coding sequence is TGCAGTGCTAGAGATCCAGGGGGTCAGAGGGAGGGCTATGGCTACACCTTC. Its protein is CSARDPGGQREGYGYTF.

The chain joins TRBV20-1 to TRBJ1-1; no clear D gene. The CDR3 length is 12 residues. Germline V gene sequence: CDR1 DFQATT, CDR2 SNEGSKA (reference sequence). The chain's CDR3 is CSVTPGPYEAFF. CDR3 nucleotides: TGCAGCGTTACACCCGGCCCTTACGAAGCTTTCTTT.

J is TRBJ2-7 and V is TRBV20-1; D unclear. This CDR3 contains 11 residues. Germline V gene data show CDR1 as DFQATT and CDR2 as SNEGSKA (reference sequence). V was clipped by 3 bases and J by 7 bases, with 10 bases between them. The CDR3 coding sequence is TGCAGTGCTAGTCGGAGTGGTGAGCAGTACTTC. Protein sequence: CSASRSGEQYF.

This clonotype was observed many times. The V and J genes are TRBV12-3 or TRBV12-4 and TRBJ2-2; D remains ambiguous. CDR3 length: 15 amino acids. V lost 3 bases to trimming and J lost 2 bases, with 10 bases between them. CDR3 coding DNA: TGTGCCAGCAGTTTGGTCGGAAGCAACACCGGGGAGCTGTTTTTT. Residues: CASSLVGSNTGELFF.

This clonotype showed up just a few times. The J gene is TRBJ2-5, the V gene TRBV19; D not certain. The CDR3 covers 14 residues. Trimming pared 5 bases from V and 2 bases from J, leaving 12 bases between. CDR1 LNHDA and CDR2 SQIVND come from the germline V gene (reference sequence). The CDR3 is CASSWSGPQETQYF. Written as DNA, the CDR3 is TGTGCCAGTAGTTGGTCGGGTCCTCAAGAGACCCAGTACTTC.